This TCR beta chain was identified in a study of T cells after posttransplantation cyclophosphamide. Study-wide results and limits: Later post-transplant blood repertoires were often dominated by donor CD8+ memory clones.

This table comes from immunoSEQ multiplex PCR, and its TCRdb copy is limited to in-frame clones, with some not included. Observed in the sample are some 40,000 clones, none of them singletons. On the day of bone marrow donation, the related graft donor provided peripheral blood. In this sample, this clone turned up many times. The antigen is undetermined. The clonotype comes from a man aged 35-49 years in good health, CMV-negative, and a related stem cell transplant donor. Specimen: PBMCs.

The CDR3 DNA follows: TGTGCCAGCAGGGGGGCCACAAGTGAAAAACTGTTTTTT. Its protein is CASRGATSEKLFF. The chain carries TRBV6-1 and TRBJ1-4; tentatively, D is TRBD1 (6 bases). This CDR3 is 13 amino acids long. V was pared by 6 bases and J by 7 bases, with 12 bases between. CDR1 is MNHNS and CDR2 is SASEGT in the germline V gene.